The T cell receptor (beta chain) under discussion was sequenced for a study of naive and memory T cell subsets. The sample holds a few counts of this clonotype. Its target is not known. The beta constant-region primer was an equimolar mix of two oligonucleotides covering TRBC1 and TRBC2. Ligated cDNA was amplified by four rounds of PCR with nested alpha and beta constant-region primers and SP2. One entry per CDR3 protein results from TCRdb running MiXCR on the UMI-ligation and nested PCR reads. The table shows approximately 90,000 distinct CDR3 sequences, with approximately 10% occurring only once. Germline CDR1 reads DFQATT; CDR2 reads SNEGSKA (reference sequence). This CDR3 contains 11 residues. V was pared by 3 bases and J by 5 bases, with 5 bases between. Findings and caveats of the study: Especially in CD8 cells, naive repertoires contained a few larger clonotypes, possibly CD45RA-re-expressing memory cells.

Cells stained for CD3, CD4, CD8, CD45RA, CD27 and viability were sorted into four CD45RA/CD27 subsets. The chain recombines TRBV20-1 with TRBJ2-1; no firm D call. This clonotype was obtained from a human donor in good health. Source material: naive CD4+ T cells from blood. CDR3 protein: CSARGNNEQFF. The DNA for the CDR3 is TGCAGTGCTAGGGGGAACAATGAGCAGTTCTTC.